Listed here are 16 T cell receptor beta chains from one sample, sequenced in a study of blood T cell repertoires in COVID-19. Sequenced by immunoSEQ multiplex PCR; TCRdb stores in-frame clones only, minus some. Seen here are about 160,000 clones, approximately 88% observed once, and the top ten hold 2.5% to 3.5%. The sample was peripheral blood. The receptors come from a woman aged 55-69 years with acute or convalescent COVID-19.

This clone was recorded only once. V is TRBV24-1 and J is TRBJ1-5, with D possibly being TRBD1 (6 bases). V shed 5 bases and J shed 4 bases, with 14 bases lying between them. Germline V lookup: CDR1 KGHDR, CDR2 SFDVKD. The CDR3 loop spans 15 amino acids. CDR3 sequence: CATSAGTSGNQPQHF. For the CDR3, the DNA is TGTGCCACCAGTGCAGGGACATCGGGTAATCAGCCCCAGCATTTT.

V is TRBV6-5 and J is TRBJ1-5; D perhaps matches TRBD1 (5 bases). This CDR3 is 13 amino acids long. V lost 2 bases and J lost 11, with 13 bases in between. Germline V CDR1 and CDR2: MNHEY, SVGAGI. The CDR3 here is CASSYEPGGAQHF. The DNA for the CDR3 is TGTGCCAGCAGTTACGAGCCGGGGGGGGCCCAGCATTTT.

CDR3 region: CASSDPQTEAFF. The CDR3 DNA follows: TGTGCCAGCAGTGACCCCCAGACTGAAGCTTTCTTT. The chain combines TRBV2 with TRBJ1-1; D gene uncertain. CDR3 size: 12 residues. CDR1 is SNHLY and CDR2 is FYNNEI in the germline V gene. V lost 3 bases and J 5 bases, leaving 7 bases between the germline ends.

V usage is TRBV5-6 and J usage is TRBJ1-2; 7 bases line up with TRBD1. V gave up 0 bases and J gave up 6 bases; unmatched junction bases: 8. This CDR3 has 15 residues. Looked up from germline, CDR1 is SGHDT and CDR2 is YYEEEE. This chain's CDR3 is CASSLARGGGHGYTF. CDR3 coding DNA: TGTGCCAGCAGCTTGGCCAGAGGAGGGGGCCATGGCTACACCTTC.

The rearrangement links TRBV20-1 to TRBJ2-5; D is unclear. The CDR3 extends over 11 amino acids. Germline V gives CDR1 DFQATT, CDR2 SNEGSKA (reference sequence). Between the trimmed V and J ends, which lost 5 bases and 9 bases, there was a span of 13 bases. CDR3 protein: CSAPGASPQYF. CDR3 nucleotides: TGCAGTGCTCCTGGAGCCTCCCCCCAGTACTTC.

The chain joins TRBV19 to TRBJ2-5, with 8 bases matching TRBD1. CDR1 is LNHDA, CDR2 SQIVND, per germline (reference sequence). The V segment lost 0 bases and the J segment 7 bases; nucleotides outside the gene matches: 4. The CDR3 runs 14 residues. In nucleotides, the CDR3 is TGTGCCAGTAGTATAGAGGCAGGGGGCCGGACCCAGTACTTC. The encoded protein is CASSIEAGGRTQYF.

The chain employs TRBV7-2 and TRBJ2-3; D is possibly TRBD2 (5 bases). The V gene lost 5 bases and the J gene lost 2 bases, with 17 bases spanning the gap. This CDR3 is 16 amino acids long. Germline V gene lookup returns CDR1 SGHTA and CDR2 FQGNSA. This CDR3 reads CASSPEAGSITDTQYF. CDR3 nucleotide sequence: TGTGCCAGCAGCCCGGAGGCAGGCTCGATCACAGATACGCAGTATTTT.

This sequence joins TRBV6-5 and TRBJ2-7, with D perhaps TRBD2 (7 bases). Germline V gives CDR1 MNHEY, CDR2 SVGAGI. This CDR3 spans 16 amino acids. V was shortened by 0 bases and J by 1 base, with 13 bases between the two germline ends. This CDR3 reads CASSYSGGAGSYEQYF. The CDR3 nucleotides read TGTGCCAGCAGTTACTCGGGGGGGGCAGGGTCCTACGAGCAGTACTTC.

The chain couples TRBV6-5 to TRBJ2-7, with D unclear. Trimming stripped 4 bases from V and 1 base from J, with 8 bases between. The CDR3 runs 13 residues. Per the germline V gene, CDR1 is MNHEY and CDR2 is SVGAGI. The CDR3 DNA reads TGTGCCAGCAGTTCCCGTAATTCCTACGAGCAGTACTTC. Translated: CASSSRNSYEQYF.

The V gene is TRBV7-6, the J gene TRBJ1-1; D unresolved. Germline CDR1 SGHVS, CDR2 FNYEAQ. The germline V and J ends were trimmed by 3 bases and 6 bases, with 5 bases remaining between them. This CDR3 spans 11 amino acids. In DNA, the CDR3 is TGTGCCAGCAGCTTTGGGCCTGAAGCTTTCTTT. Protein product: CASSFGPEAFF.

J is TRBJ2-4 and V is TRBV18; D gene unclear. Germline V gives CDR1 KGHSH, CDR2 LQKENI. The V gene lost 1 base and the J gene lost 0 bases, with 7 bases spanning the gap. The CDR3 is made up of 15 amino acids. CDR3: CASSPLELAKNIQYF. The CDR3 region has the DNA TGTGCCAGCTCACCACTAGAGCTAGCCAAAAACATTCAGTACTTC.

The CDR3 sequence is CASSPILYGYTF. The CDR3 nucleotides are TGTGCCAGCTCACCAATCCTCTATGGCTACACCTTC. The chain links TRBV18 to TRBJ1-2; D is ambiguous. Trimming stripped 2 bases from V and 4 bases from J, with 5 bases between. Germline V lookup: CDR1 KGHSH, CDR2 LQKENI. The CDR3 loop spans 12 amino acids.

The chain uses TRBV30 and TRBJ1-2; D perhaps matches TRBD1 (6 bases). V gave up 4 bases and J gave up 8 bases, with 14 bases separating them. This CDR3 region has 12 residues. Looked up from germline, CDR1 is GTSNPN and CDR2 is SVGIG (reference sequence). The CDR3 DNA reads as TGTGCCTGGAACCCAGGGGATTACGGCTACACCTTC. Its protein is CAWNPGDYGYTF.

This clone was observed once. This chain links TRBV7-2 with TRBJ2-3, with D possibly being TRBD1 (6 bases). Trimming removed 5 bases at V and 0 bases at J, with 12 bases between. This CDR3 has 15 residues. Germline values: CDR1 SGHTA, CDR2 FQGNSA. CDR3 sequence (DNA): TGTGCCAGCAGCCCGGACAGATCTAGCACAGATACGCAGTATTTT. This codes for CASSPDRSSTDTQYF.

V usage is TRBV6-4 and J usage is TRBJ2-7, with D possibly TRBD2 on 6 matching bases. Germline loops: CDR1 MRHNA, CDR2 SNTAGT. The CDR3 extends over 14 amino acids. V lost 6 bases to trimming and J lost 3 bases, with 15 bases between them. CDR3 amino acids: CASRRDGSFYEQYF. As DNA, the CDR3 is TGTGCCAGCAGGCGGGACGGATCTTTCTACGAGCAGTACTTC.

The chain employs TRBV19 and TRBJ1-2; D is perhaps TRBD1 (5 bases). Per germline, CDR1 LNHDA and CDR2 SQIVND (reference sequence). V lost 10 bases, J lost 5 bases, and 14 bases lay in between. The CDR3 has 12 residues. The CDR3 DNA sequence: TGTGCCACCTCACAGGCGGCTTATGGCTACACCTTC. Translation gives CATSQAAYGYTF.